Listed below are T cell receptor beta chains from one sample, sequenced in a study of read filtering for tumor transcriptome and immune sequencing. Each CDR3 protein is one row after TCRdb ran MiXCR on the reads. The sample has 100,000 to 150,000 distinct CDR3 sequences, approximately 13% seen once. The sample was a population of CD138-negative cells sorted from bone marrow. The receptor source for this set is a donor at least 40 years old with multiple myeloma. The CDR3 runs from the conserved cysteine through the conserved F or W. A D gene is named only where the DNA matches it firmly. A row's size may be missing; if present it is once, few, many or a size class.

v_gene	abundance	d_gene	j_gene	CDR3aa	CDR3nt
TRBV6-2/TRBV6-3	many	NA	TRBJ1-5	CASSYGDPRPQHF	TGTGCCAGCAGTTACGGGGACCCAAGACCCCAGCATTTT
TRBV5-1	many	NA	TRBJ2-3	CASSLLGGSADTQYF	TGCGCCAGCAGCTTACTCGGCGGAAGCGCAGATACGCAGTATTTT
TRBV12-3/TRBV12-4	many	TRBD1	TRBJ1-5	CASSLGDRDHQPQHF	TGTGCCAGCAGTTTAGGAGACAGGGATCATCAGCCCCAGCATTTT
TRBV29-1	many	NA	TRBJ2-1	CSAESPGGYNEQFF	TGCAGCGCCGAATCCCCAGGAGGCTACAATGAGCAGTTCTTC
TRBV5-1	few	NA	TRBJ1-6	CASSAGPVNSPLHF	TGCGCCAGCAGCGCGGGACCGGTTAATTCACCCCTCCACTTT
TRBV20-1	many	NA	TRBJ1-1	CSADSGNTEAFF	TGCAGTGCTGACAGCGGGAACACTGAAGCTTTCTTT
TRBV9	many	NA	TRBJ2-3	CASSVVEEATQYF	TGTGCCAGCAGCGTAGTTGAGGAAGCTACGCAGTATTTT
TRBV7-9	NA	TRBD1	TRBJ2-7	CASSRGQSGEQYF	TGTGCCAGCAGCCGGGGACAGTCCGGCGAGCAGTACTTC
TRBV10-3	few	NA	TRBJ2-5	CAISDPRPAQETQYF	TGTGCCATCAGTGACCCTAGACCCGCGCAAGAGACCCAGTACTTC
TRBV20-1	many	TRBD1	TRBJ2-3	CSARGDSVDTQYF	TGCAGTGCTAGGGGGGACAGCGTGGATACGCAGTATTTT
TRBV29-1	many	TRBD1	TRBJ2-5	CSVETPRGRGETQYF	TGCAGCGTTGAAACCCCCAGGGGGCGCGGGGAGACCCAGTACTTC
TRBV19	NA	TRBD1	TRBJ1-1	CASSIQDRGPLNTEAFF	TGTGCCAGTAGTATCCAGGACAGGGGGCCTTTGAACACTGAAGCTTTCTTT
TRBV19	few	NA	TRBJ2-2	CASRFATGELFF	TGTGCCAGTAGATTCGCTACCGGGGAGCTGTTTTTT
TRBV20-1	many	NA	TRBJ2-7	CSAMILREQYF	TGCAGTGCTATGATATTACGGGAGCAGTACTTC
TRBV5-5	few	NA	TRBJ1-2	CASSSSFGYTF	TGTGCCAGCAGCTCTAGTTTTGGCTACACCTTC
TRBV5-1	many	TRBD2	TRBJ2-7	CASSRASGGYEQYF	TGCGCCAGCAGCAGGGCTAGCGGAGGATACGAGCAGTACTTC
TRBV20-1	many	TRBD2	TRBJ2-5	CSARLGTSGRETQYF	TGCAGTGCTAGACTCGGGACTAGCGGGAGAGAGACCCAGTACTTC
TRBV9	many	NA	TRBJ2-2	CASSPTNTGELFF	TGTGCCAGCAGCCCGACAAACACCGGGGAGCTGTTTTTT
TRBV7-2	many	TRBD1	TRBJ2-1	CASSLGGQGRNEQFF	TGTGCCAGCAGCTTAGGCGGACAGGGGCGGAATGAGCAGTTCTTC
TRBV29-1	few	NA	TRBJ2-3	CSTYTDTQYF	TGCAGCACGTACACAGATACGCAGTATTTT
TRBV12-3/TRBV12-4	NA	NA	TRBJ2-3	CASSPYGGAGTDTQYF	TGTGCCAGCAGTCCCTACGGCGGGGCGGGCACAGATACGCAGTATTTT
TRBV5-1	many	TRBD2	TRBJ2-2	CASSLGPTSATGELFF	TGCGCCAGCAGCTTGGGTCCGACTAGCGCTACCGGGGAGCTGTTTTTT
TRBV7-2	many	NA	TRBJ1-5	CASSLEAVYQPQHF	TGTGCCAGCAGCTTAGAAGCAGTTTATCAGCCCCAGCATTTT
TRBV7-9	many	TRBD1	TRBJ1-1	CASSLLRDRGTEAFF	TGTGCCAGCAGCTTACTCCGGGACAGGGGCACTGAAGCTTTCTTT
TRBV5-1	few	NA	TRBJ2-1	CASRDLSSYNEQFF	TGCGCCAGCAGGGACCTAAGCTCCTACAATGAGCAGTTCTTC
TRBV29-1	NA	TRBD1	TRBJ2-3	CSVGTGLLADTQYF	TGCAGCGTTGGGACAGGGTTATTAGCAGATACGCAGTATTTT
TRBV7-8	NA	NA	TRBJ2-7	CASSSEYEQYF	TGTGCCAGCAGCTCGGAATACGAGCAGTACTTC
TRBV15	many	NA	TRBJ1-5	CATSRANTGMGDQPQHF	TGTGCCACCAGCAGAGCCAACACAGGGATGGGGGATCAGCCCCAGCATTTT
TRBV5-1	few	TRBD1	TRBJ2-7	CASSLDSDRVSPYEQYF	TGCGCCAGCAGCTTGGATTCGGACAGGGTTAGCCCCTACGAGCAGTACTTC
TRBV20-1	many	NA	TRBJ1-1	CSASLDTEAFF	TGCAGTGCTAGTCTAGACACTGAAGCTTTCTTT
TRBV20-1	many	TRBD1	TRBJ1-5	CSAGDRGTSPQHF	TGCAGTGCCGGCGACAGGGGAACTTCGCCCCAGCATTTT
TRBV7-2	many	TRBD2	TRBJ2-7	CASSLQAGAPYEQYF	TGTGCCAGCAGCTTGCAAGCGGGGGCCCCCTACGAGCAGTACTTC
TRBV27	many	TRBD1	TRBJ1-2	CASRLTSGTGIVYGYTF	TGTGCCAGCAGATTAACGAGTGGGACAGGGATTGTCTATGGCTACACCTTC
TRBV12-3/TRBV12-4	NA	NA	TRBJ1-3	CASSFGGSGNTIYF	TGTGCCAGCAGTTTTGGGGGCTCTGGAAACACCATATATTTT
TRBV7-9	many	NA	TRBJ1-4	CASSSIRDQNEKLFF	TGTGCCAGCAGCTCCATCCGGGACCAAAATGAAAAACTGTTTTTT
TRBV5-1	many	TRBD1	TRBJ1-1	CASSPGTVMNTEAFF	TGCGCCAGCAGCCCCGGGACAGTGATGAACACTGAAGCTTTCTTT
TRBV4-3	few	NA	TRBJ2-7	CASSQDTGPEEQYF	TGCGCCAGCAGCCAAGACACAGGGCCGGAGGAGCAGTACTTC
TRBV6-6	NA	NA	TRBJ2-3	CASSNGGTGTDTQYF	TGTGCCAGCAGCAATGGCGGGACAGGCACAGATACGCAGTATTTT
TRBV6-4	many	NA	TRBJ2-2	CASSVQDTGELFF	TGTGCCAGCAGTGTTCAGGACACCGGGGAGCTGTTTTTT
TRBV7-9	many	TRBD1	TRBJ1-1	CASSLEQGANTEAFF	TGTGCCAGCAGCCTAGAACAGGGGGCGAACACTGAAGCTTTCTTT
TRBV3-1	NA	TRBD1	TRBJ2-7	CASSPGQVTYEQYF	TGTGCCAGCAGCCCTGGACAGGTGACCTACGAGCAGTACTTC
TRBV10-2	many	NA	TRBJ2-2	CASSSTITGELFF	TGCGCCAGCAGTTCGACTATCACCGGGGAGCTGTTTTTT
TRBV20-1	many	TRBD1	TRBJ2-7	CSATPGGQVANEQYF	TGCAGTGCTACACCTGGGGGACAGGTAGCTAACGAGCAGTACTTC
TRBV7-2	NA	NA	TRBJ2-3	CASSLKRTDTQYF	TGTGCCAGCAGCTTGAAACGCACAGATACGCAGTATTTT
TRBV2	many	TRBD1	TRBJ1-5	CASSEDRGPQPQHF	TGTGCCAGCAGTGAGGACAGGGGCCCTCAGCCCCAGCATTTT
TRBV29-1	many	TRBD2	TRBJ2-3	CSSGLAESTDTQYF	TGCAGCTCCGGACTAGCGGAGAGCACAGATACGCAGTATTTT
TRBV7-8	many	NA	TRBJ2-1	CASSTREGVAQFF	TGTGCCAGCAGCACCCGGGAAGGGGTTGCGCAGTTCTTC
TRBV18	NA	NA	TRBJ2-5	CASSLRHGEVQYF	TGTGCCAGCTCACTTCGTCACGGGGAGGTCCAGTACTTC